The entry below gives a single T cell receptor beta chain sequence along with its context. Its antigen is unknown. Assay: immunoSEQ multiplex PCR; the TCRdb copy retains only in-frame clones and omits some. The data hold about 99,000 clones, with 87% observed a single time. The data were obtained in a study of T cell responses to AZD1222 COVID-19 vaccine. Whole-study findings and limits: Regions 160-218 and 743-854 held dominance among vaccine-associated CD4 TCRs, which spanned spike. There were repertoire samples only from the period after the peak T cell response. Baseline serology detected seropositivity in only six AZD1222 recipients.

The CDR3 runs 15 residues. J gave up 6 bases and V 4 bases, and 5 bases lay outside the gene matches. CDR1 is SGHTA and CDR2 is FQGTGA in the germline V gene. This clonotype was obtained from an adult in good health. The V and J genes are TRBV7-3 and TRBJ2-1, with TRBD2 matching over 11 bases. This sample comprised peripheral blood, obtained on day 0 of AZD1222 vaccination. CDR3: CASSYLAGGRNEQFF. The CDR3 DNA sequence: TGTGCCAGCAGCTACTTAGCGGGGGGGCGCAATGAGCAGTTCTTC.